This T cell receptor beta chain was sequenced for a study of CD8 T cells in ankylosing spondylitis. Study conclusions and caveats: Clones tied to disease were said to be significantly enriched in matched ankylosing spondylitis synovial fluid. It appeared that ankylosing spondylitis blood was characterized by a TCR beta motif of several highly homologous variants.

A word on this clonotype: What it binds is not known.

One entry per CDR3 protein results from TCRdb running MiXCR on the 5' RACE reads. The sample yields about 230,000 distinct CDR3 sequences, approximately 8% seen once. The V gene end was trimmed by 8 bases and the J gene end by 0 bases; junction bases not matched to a gene: 6. Per the germline V gene, CDR1 is MNHEY and CDR2 is SVGEGT. CDR3 length: 14 residues. This TCR derives from a female donor with ankylosing spondylitis or in good health (not recorded which). V is TRBV6-2 or TRBV6-3 and J is TRBJ1-1; 7 bases line up with TRBD1. Sequenced: blood, either unsorted or a sorted T cell fraction (not recorded which). The CDR3 sequence: CASRMTGMNTEAFF. In nucleotides, the CDR3 is TGTGCCAGCCGAATGACAGGGATGAACACTGAAGCTTTCTTT.